This TCR beta chain emerged from a study of T cells in Graves' hyperthyroidism and ophthalmopathy. The overall study: Peripheral blood was secured at the point of initial diagnosis, before any treatment.

This clonotype appeared a few times. Amplification yielded TCR beta CDR3 regions, with RNA transcripts as the source. A set of HTBI primers served as the primers for a first-round RT-PCR of the TCR CDR3. One entry per CDR3 protein, called by TCRdb with MiXCR from the multiplex PCR reads. The table lists about 400,000 distinct CDR3 sequences, about 15% of them singletons. This CDR3 is built from 14 residues. Germline V CDR1 and CDR2: SNHLY, FYNNEI. Trimming stripped 3 bases from V and 3 bases from J, with 12 bases between. Sequenced sample: blood. The chain carries TRBV2 and TRBJ2-7; tentative D call: TRBD2 (5 bases). The source is a woman aged 30 to 39 with Graves' hyperthyroidism. The CDR3 nucleotides are TGTGCCAGCAGTGATCGGCAGCGGTACTACGAGCAGTACTTC. It translates to CASSDRQRYYEQYF.